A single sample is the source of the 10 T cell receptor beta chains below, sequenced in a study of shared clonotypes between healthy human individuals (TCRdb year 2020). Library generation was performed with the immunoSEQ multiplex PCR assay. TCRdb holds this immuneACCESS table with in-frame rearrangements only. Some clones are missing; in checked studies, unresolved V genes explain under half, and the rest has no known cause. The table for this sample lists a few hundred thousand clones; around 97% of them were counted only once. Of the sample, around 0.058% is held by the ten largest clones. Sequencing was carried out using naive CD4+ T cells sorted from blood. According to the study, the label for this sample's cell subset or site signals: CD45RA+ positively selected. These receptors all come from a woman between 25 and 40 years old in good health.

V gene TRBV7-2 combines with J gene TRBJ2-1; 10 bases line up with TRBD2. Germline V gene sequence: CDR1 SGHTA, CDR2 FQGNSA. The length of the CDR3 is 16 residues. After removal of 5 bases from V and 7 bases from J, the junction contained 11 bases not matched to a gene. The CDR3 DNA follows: TGTGCCAGCAGCCCCGCGAGCGGGAGGGCCAAGAATGAGCAGTTCTTC. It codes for CASSPASGRAKNEQFF.

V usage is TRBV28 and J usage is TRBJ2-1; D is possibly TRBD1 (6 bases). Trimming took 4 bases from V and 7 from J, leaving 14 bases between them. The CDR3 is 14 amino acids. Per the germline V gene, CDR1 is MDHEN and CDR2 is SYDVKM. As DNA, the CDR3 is TGTGCCAGCAGTTCGATACAGGGTACAAATGAGCAGTTCTTC. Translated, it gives CASSSIQGTNEQFF. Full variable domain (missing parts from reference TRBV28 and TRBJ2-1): DVKVTQSSRYLVKRTGEKVFLECVQDMDHENMFWYRQDPGLGLRLIYFSYDVKMKEKGDIPEGYSVSREKKERFSLILESASTNQTSMYLCASSSIQGTNEQFFGPGTRLTVL.

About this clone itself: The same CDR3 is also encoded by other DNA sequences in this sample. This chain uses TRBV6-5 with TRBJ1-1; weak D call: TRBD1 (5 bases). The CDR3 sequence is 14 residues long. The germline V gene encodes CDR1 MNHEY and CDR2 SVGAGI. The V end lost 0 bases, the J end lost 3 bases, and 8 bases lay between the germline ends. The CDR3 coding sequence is TGTGCCAGCAGTTACTCTACGGGGGACACTGAAGCTTTCTTT. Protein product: CASSYSTGDTEAFF.

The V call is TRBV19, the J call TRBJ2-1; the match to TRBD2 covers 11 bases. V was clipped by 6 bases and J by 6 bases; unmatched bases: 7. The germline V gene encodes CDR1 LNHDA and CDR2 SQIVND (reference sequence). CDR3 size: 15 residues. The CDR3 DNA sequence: TGTGCCAGTAGACCCGGGACTAGCGGACCCAATGAGCAGTTCTTC. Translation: CASRPGTSGPNEQFF.

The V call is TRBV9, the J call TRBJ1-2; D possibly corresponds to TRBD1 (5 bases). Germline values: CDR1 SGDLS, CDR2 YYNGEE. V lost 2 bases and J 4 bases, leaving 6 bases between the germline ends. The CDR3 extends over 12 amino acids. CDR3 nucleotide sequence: TGTGCCAGCAGCGTCGACAGCTATGGCTACACCTTC. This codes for CASSVDSYGYTF.

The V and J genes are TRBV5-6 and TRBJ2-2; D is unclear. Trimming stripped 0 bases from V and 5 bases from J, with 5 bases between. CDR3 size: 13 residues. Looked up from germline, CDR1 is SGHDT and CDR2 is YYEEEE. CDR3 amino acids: CASSLVDTGELFF. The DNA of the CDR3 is TGTGCCAGCAGCTTGGTTGATACCGGGGAGCTGTTTTTT.

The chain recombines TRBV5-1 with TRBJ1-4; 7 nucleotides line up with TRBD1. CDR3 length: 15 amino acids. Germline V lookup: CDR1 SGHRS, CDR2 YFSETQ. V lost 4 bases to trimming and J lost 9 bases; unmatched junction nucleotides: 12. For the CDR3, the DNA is TGCGCCAGCAGCCCCACAGGGGTCGGGTTTAAAAAACTGTTTTTT. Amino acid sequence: CASSPTGVGFKKLFF.

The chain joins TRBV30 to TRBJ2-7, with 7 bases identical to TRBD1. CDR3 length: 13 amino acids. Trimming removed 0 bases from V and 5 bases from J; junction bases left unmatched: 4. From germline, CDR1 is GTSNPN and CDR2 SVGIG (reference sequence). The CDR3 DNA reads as TGTGCCTGGAGTGTACAGGGGAACCACGAGCAGTACTTC. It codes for CAWSVQGNHEQYF.

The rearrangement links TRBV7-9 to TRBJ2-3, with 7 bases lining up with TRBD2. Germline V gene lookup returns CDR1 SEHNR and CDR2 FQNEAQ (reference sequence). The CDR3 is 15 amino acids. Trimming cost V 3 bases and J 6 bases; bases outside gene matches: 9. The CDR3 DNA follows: TGTGCCAGCAGCTTCAATAGCGGGCCTGCGGATACGCAGTATTTT. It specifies CASSFNSGPADTQYF.

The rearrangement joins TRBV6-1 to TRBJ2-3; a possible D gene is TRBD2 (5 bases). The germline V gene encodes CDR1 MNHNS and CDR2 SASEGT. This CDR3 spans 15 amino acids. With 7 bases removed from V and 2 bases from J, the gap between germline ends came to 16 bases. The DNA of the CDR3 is TGTGCCAGCAAGGAAACTAGATGGGACACAGATACGCAGTATTTT. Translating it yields CASKETRWDTDTQYF.